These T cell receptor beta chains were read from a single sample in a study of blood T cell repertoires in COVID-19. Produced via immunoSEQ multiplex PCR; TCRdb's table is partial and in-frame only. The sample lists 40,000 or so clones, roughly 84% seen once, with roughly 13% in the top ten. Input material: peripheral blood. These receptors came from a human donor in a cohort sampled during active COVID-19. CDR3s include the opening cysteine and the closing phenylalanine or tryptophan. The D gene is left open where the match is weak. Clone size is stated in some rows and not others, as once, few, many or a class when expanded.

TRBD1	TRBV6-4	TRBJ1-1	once	CASTPFPGQGEAFF	TGTGCCAGCACTCCCTTTCCAGGACAGGGAGAAGCTTTCTTT
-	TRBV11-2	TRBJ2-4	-	CASSLDLGGQVQYF	TGTGCCAGCAGCTTAGATCTCGGGGGGCAGGTTCAGTACTTC
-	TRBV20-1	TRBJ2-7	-	CSARFRYEQYF	TGCAGTGCTAGGTTCCGCTACGAGCAGTACTTC
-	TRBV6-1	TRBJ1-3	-	CASSSTGAGGNTIYF	TGTGCCAGCAGTTCTACAGGCGCCGGTGGAAACACCATATATTTT
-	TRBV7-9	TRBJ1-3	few	CASSFEGVGNTIYF	TGTGCCAGCAGCTTTGAGGGAGTTGGAAACACCATATATTTT
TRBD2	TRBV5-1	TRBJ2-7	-	CASSLMGRVFEQYF	TGCGCCAGCAGCTTGATGGGGAGGGTCTTCGAGCAGTACTTC
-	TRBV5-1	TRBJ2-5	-	CASGRQVQETQYF	TGCGCCAGCGGACGACAGGTCCAAGAGACCCAGTACTTC
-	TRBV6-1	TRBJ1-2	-	CASSDRAGNGYTF	TGTGCCAGCAGTGATCGGGCCGGGAATGGCTACACCTTC
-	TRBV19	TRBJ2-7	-	CASSTGQTEQYF	TGTGCCAGTAGCACCGGACAGACTGAGCAGTACTTC
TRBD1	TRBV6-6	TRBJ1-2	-	CASSLTRGQVSGYTF	TGTGCCAGCAGTTTAACCAGGGGGCAGGTCTCTGGCTACACCTTC